The 30 T cell receptor beta chains presented below share a single source sample, sequenced in a study of blood T cell repertoires in COVID-19. Using immunoSEQ multiplex PCR, the repertoire was profiled, and TCRdb retains in-frame clones only, with some absent. This table has approximately 200,000 clones, around 81% appearing once. Sequenced: PBMCs or T cells enriched from blood (not recorded which). These receptors came from a man in his forties who had recovered from COVID-19.

This clone has more than one count but fewer than ten. The genes are TRBV6-5 and TRBJ1-1; 7 bases map to TRBD1. Germline V gene data show CDR1 as MNHEY and CDR2 as SVGAGI. The CDR3 contains 12 residues. After removal of 8 bases from V and 1 base from J, the junction contained 1 base not matched to a gene. The CDR3 spells CASDRENTEAFF. The DNA of the CDR3 is TGTGCCAGCGACAGGGAGAACACTGAAGCTTTCTTT.

This chain joins TRBV5-6 and TRBJ1-2; no definite D call. V was pared by 1 base and J by 5 bases, with 9 bases between. The germline V gene encodes CDR1 SGHDT and CDR2 YYEEEE. The CDR3 loop spans 13 amino acids. CDR3 region: CASSLTNQYGYTF. The DNA of the CDR3 is TGTGCCAGCAGCTTGACTAACCAGTATGGCTACACCTTC.

This clone was observed a single time. The CDR3 coding sequence is TGTGCCTGGAGTGCCGGGACAGGGGTAGAAAAACTGTTTTTT. As protein: CAWSAGTGVEKLFF. This chain joins TRBV30 and TRBJ1-4; 10 bases agree with TRBD1. V trimming: 1 base; J trimming: 8 bases; junction bases outside the gene matches: 4. Germline loops: CDR1 GTSNPN, CDR2 SVGIG (reference sequence). The CDR3 is 14 residues long.

The chain uses TRBV5-4 and TRBJ2-3, with a possible D match to TRBD2 (6 bases). With 2 bases removed from V and 3 bases from J, the gap between germline ends came to 13 bases. The CDR3 has 15 residues. Looked up from germline, CDR1 is SGHNT and CDR2 is YYREEE (reference sequence). CDR3 sequence: CASSFKSGRTDTQYF. The CDR3 nucleotides are TGTGCCAGCAGCTTTAAGAGCGGGCGGACAGATACGCAGTATTTT.

The chain links TRBV9 to TRBJ2-7, with 9 bases matching TRBD1. The CDR3 loop spans 14 amino acids. Germline V lookup: CDR1 SGDLS, CDR2 YYNGEE. Unmatched junction bases numbered 7, after V lost 4 bases and J lost 5 bases. The CDR3 sequence is CASSSAGTGNEQYF. The CDR3 coding sequence is TGTGCCAGCAGCTCTGCCGGGACAGGGAACGAGCAGTACTTC.

The chain links TRBV5-1 to TRBJ1-2, with TRBD1 matching 9 bases. Germline CDR1 reads SGHRS; CDR2 reads YFSETQ. The V segment lost 0 bases and the J segment 2 bases; nucleotides outside the gene matches: 2. This CDR3 comprises 15 residues. CDR3 loop: CASSLDTGGNYGYTF. Here the CDR3 DNA reads TGCGCCAGCAGCTTGGATACAGGGGGCAACTATGGCTACACCTTC.

The chain combines TRBV10-2 with TRBJ2-6, with TRBD1 matching over 7 bases. Germline CDR1 reads WSHSY; CDR2 reads SAAADI. CDR3 length: 20 residues. V lost 6 bases to trimming and J lost 0 bases; unmatched junction nucleotides: 17. This CDR3 is CASSGDSAYFLSSGANVLTF. In DNA form, the CDR3 reads TGCGCCAGCAGCGGGGACAGCGCTTACTTCCTCTCCTCTGGGGCCAACGTCCTGACTTTC.

This sequence joins TRBV2 and TRBJ2-3; D uncertain. This CDR3 is 14 amino acids long. V gave up 3 bases and J gave up 3 bases, with 10 bases separating them. CDR1 and CDR2 (germline): SNHLY, FYNNEI. The CDR3, as DNA: TGTGCCAGCAGTGATTCGTCTGTTACAGATACGCAGTATTTT. Its protein product is CASSDSSVTDTQYF.

The chain carries TRBV9 and TRBJ2-1; 8 nucleotides line up with TRBD1. Trimming removed 2 bases from V and 2 bases from J; junction bases left unmatched: 6. The CDR3 has 16 residues. CDR1 SGDLS and CDR2 YYNGEE come from the germline V gene. The CDR3 loop reads CASSVRTGRTYNEQFF. CDR3 nucleotide sequence: TGTGCCAGCAGCGTTCGGACAGGGAGGACCTACAATGAGCAGTTCTTC.

The V and J genes are TRBV12-3 or TRBV12-4 and TRBJ2-3; no clear D. Deletions cut 6 bases from V and 2 bases from J, with 6 bases between. The CDR3 is 12 residues long. CDR3: CASSPHTDTQYF. CDR3 nucleotide sequence: TGTGCCAGCAGCCCACACACAGATACGCAGTATTTT.

This clone was found a few times. The genes are TRBV4-3 and TRBJ2-5; 8 positions match TRBD1. The V gene end was trimmed by 2 bases and the J gene end by 5 bases; junction bases not matched to a gene: 7. Germline CDR1 is LGHNA and CDR2 is YSLEER. The CDR3 consists of 15 residues. The CDR3 sequence: CASSQQQGAQETQYF. The CDR3 nucleotides read TGCGCCAGCAGCCAACAGCAGGGGGCGCAGGAGACCCAGTACTTC.

The V and J genes are TRBV9 and TRBJ1-3, with 7 positions matching TRBD1. After removal of 4 bases from V and 3 bases from J, the junction contained 16 bases not matched to a gene. The CDR3 length is 18 residues. CDR1 SGDLS and CDR2 YYNGEE come from the germline V gene. In DNA, the CDR3 is TGTGCCAGCAGCTCGTTGAGACAGGGAGTTGGGTTTGGAAACACCATATATTTT. Its translation: CASSSLRQGVGFGNTIYF. The variable domain in full, with the rest retrieved from reference TRBV9 and TRBJ1-3, is DSGVTQTPKHLITATGQRVTLRCSPRSGDLSVYWYQQSLDQGLQFLIQYYNGEERAKGNILERFSAQQFPDLHSELNLSSLELGDSALYFCASSSLRQGVGFGNTIYFGEGSWLTVV.

The chain employs TRBV5-5 and TRBJ1-3; 8 bases agree with TRBD1. V lost 2 bases to trimming and J lost 4 bases; unmatched junction nucleotides: 5. CDR3 length: 15 residues. The germline CDR1 and CDR2 sequences are SGHKS and YYEKEE (reference sequence). The CDR3 here is CASSFQGAPGNTIYF. CDR3 DNA: TGTGCCAGCAGCTTCCAGGGGGCGCCCGGAAACACCATATATTTT.

The chain combines TRBV5-1 with TRBJ2-7; D is uncertain. Trimming left V 5 bases short and J 0 bases short, with 9 bases between. CDR1 SGHRS and CDR2 YFSETQ come from the germline V gene. This CDR3 spans 13 amino acids. CDR3 bases: TGCGCCAGCAGTGCTGACACCTCCTACGAGCAGTACTTC. Protein: CASSADTSYEQYF.

The J gene is TRBJ2-2, the V gene TRBV18, with 7 bases aligning to TRBD1. The V and J ends lost 3 bases and 1 base, in that order; junction bases with no gene match: 5. The CDR3 has 16 residues. Germline V gene lookup returns CDR1 KGHSH and CDR2 LQKENI. In DNA form, the CDR3 reads TGTGCCAGCTCACCGACAGGGATCGGGAACACCGGGGAGCTGTTTTTT. Its translation is CASSPTGIGNTGELFF.

The V and J genes are TRBV11-2 and TRBJ1-2; 8 bases map to TRBD1. CDR1 is SGHAT and CDR2 is FQNNGV in the germline V gene. The ends lost 1 base at V and 6 bases at J; junction bases unmatched: 13. The CDR3 contains 17 residues. The CDR3 DNA is TGTGCCAGCAGCTTAGCATCCCCAGGGGCAGGGGGCGATGGCTACACCTTC. Protein sequence: CASSLASPGAGGDGYTF.

The genes are TRBV10-1 and TRBJ2-5, with TRBD2 as a possible D gene (6 bases). The V and J ends lost 9 bases and 5 bases respectively, with 16 bases between them. In germline, CDR1 is WNHNN, CDR2 SYGVQD (reference sequence). The CDR3 is 13 amino acids. CDR3 protein: CASSPGVVETQYF. In nucleotides, the CDR3 is TGCGCCAGTTCTCCGGGGGTAGTGGAGACCCAGTACTTC.

V is TRBV29-1 and J is TRBJ2-7, with 8 bases lining up with TRBD1. The CDR3 sequence is 13 residues long. V shed 1 base, J shed 5 bases, and the junction held 4 bases outside the gene matches. Germline CDR1 is SQVTM and CDR2 is ANQGSEA. Here the CDR3 DNA reads TGCAGCGTTGAAGGACAGGGGTCCCACGAGCAGTACTTC. This encodes CSVEGQGSHEQYF.

This clone has a single count. The chain uses TRBV6-1 and TRBJ1-3; no definite D call. With 2 bases removed from V and 0 bases from J, the gap between germline ends came to 23 bases. Germline CDR1 and CDR2: MNHNS and SASEGT. This CDR3 spans 20 amino acids. The DNA for the CDR3 is TGTGCCAGCAGTGAAAGGAGGCTCTTCACCCCGAAAATCTCTGGAAACACCATATATTTT. Translating gives CASSERRLFTPKISGNTIYF.

This clone was recorded only once. The CDR3, as DNA: TGCGCCAGCAATTCACAGGGGAACACTGAAGCTTTCTTT. Protein: CASNSQGNTEAFF. The rearrangement links TRBV10-2 to TRBJ1-1; TRBD1 might be the D (6 bases). V lost 7 bases and J 1 base, leaving 10 bases between the germline ends. The CDR3 covers 13 residues. Germline V gene sequence: CDR1 WSHSY, CDR2 SAAADI.

The chain carries TRBV24-1 and TRBJ1-5; TRBD1 matches at 7 bases. Losses at the gene ends were 4 bases for V and 6 bases for J; bases not matched to a gene: 14. Germline CDR1 reads KGHDR; CDR2 reads SFDVKD. The CDR3 loop spans 17 amino acids. The CDR3 is CATSESRDSKRGQPQHF. The CDR3, as DNA: TGTGCCACCAGTGAAAGCCGGGACAGTAAACGGGGTCAGCCCCAGCATTTT.

V is TRBV5-1 and J is TRBJ2-1; perhaps TRBD2 as D (5 bases). The CDR3 is 15 amino acids. V was trimmed by 4 bases and J by 6 bases, leaving 17 bases between them. Germline V gene lookup returns CDR1 SGHRS and CDR2 YFSETQ. The CDR3 here is CASSPTSPGGNEQFF. The CDR3 nucleotides are TGCGCCAGCAGCCCGACAAGCCCCGGAGGCAATGAGCAGTTCTTC.

This chain uses TRBV14 with TRBJ2-3; 7 bases line up with TRBD2. The CDR3 totals 15 residues. The V gene end was trimmed by 3 bases and the J gene end by 1 base; junction bases not matched to a gene: 4. Germline V CDR1 and CDR2: SGHDN, FVKESK. The CDR3 is CASSHLLAGTDTQYF. CDR3 sequence (DNA): TGTGCCAGCAGCCATCTCCTAGCGGGCACAGATACGCAGTATTTT.

The V gene is TRBV11-2, the J gene TRBJ2-4; D is perhaps TRBD2 (6 bases). V shed 1 base and J shed 6 bases, with 25 bases lying between them. CDR3 size: 19 residues. Germline CDR1 reads SGHAT; CDR2 reads FQNNGV. As DNA, the CDR3 is TGTGCCAGCAGCTTAGTCGGAGGGGCGGCAGTCGGAAGGGGAAACATTCAGTACTTC. Residues: CASSLVGGAAVGRGNIQYF.

V is TRBV4-3 and J is TRBJ2-5; TRBD2 aligns across 7 bases. The length of the CDR3 is 18 residues. V was pared by 0 bases and J by 0 bases, with 10 bases of the junction left unmatched. Germline loops: CDR1 LGHNA, CDR2 YSLEER. The CDR3: CASSQDLGRAGYQETQYF. The CDR3 nucleotides read TGCGCCAGCAGCCAAGATCTGGGTCGAGCGGGGTACCAAGAGACCCAGTACTTC.

This chain uses TRBV28 with TRBJ1-6, with D unclear. There are 14 residues in the CDR3. CDR1 MDHEN and CDR2 SYDVKM come from the germline V gene. The V end lost 5 bases, the J end lost 6 bases, and 11 bases lay between the germline ends. The CDR3 sequence is CASSAGFFNSPLHF. The CDR3 DNA is TGTGCCAGCAGTGCGGGTTTTTTTAATTCACCCCTCCACTTT.

The chain has TRBV7-9 and TRBJ2-7; possibly TRBD2 for D (6 bases). The length of the CDR3 is 15 residues. Trimming pared 6 bases from V and 5 bases from J, leaving 20 bases between. The germline CDR1 and CDR2 sequences are SEHNR and FQNEAQ (reference sequence). CDR3 in amino acids: CASSGLAGTADEQYF. Here the CDR3 DNA reads TGTGCCAGCAGTGGTCTGGCGGGGACCGCCGACGAGCAGTACTTC.

The J gene is TRBJ1-4, the V gene TRBV12-3 or TRBV12-4; D gene uncertain. The CDR3 contains 10 residues. The V end was cut by 8 bases, the J end by 8 bases, with 6 bases between. This CDR3 reads CASGWEKLFF. The CDR3 coding sequence is TGTGCCAGCGGCTGGGAAAAACTGTTTTTT.

This clone was observed once. The gene calls are TRBV7-2 and TRBJ1-2; D remains ambiguous. CDR3 length equals 16 residues. Germline V gene sequence: CDR1 SGHTA, CDR2 FQGNSA. The V end lost 1 base, the J end lost 4 bases, and 16 bases lay between the germline ends. The DNA of the CDR3 is TGTGCCAGCAGCTTAGTGGGCGGGGTATCGAGCTATGGCTACACCTTC. It encodes CASSLVGGVSSYGYTF. The whole variable domain, filled in from reference TRBV7-2 and TRBJ1-2, reads GAGVSQSPSNKVTEKGKDVELRCDPISGHTALYWYRQSLGQGLEFLIYFQGNSAPDKSGLPSDRFSAERTGGSVSTLTIQRTQQEDSAVYLCASSLVGGVSSYGYTFGSGTRLTVV.

The V gene is TRBV9, the J gene TRBJ1-6; TRBD1 matches 9 bases. Trimming at V came to 3 bases and at J to 13 bases, leaving 11 bases not matched to a gene. The germline V gene has CDR1 SGDLS and CDR2 YYNGEE. The CDR3 is 15 residues long. The CDR3 region has the DNA TGTGCCAGCAGCGCGACCGGGACAGGGCAAGGGCCCCTCCACTTT. Translating gives CASSATGTGQGPLHF.